The 4 T cell receptor beta chains presented below share a single source sample, sequenced in a study of CD8+CD57+ T cells in acquired aplastic anemia. According to the study, genomic DNA was the template for TCR beta VDJ and CDR3 profiling. Via MiXCR, TCRdb re-called the reads, giving one row per CDR3 protein. The table records a few hundred thousand distinct CDR3 sequences, under 65% of them present only once. The material sequenced was sorted CD4+, CD8+, or CD8+CD57+ T cells (not recorded which) from PBMCs. Receptor source: a human donor in good health.

The chain recombines TRBV20-1 with TRBJ2-7, with 7 bases identical to TRBD2. V was pared by 6 bases and J by 0 bases, with 5 bases of the junction left unmatched. Germline CDR1 and CDR2: DFQATT and SNEGSKA (reference sequence). The CDR3 extends over 13 amino acids. Here the CDR3 reads CSAQLAHSYEQYF. CDR3 in DNA: TGCAGTGCCCAACTAGCGCACTCCTACGAGCAGTACTTC.

This clonotype showed up many times. This sequence joins TRBV7-2 and TRBJ2-1; TRBD1 might be the D (6 bases). Germline assignment: CDR1 SGHTA and CDR2 FQGNSA. V lost 2 bases and J lost 0, with 14 bases in between. The CDR3 extends over 17 amino acids. The CDR3 protein is CASSLTPGHYSYNEQFF. CDR3 sequence (DNA): TGTGCCAGCAGCTTAACCCCGGGACACTACTCCTACAATGAGCAGTTCTTC.

The chain recombines TRBV9 with TRBJ2-7, with D perhaps given as TRBD1 or TRBD2 (5 bases each). The germline V and J ends were trimmed by 3 bases and 1 base, with 8 bases remaining between them. Germline V gene sequence: CDR1 SGDLS, CDR2 YYNGEE. This CDR3 has 13 amino acids. The chain's CDR3 is CASSGGFSYEQYF. The CDR3 bases are TGTGCCAGCAGCGGGGGGTTTTCCTACGAGCAGTACTTC.

This chain uses TRBV7-9 with TRBJ2-7; 12 nucleotides match TRBD1. The CDR3 extends over 14 amino acids. Germline trimming cut 7 bases from V and 10 bases from J; bases unmatched to any gene: 11. The germline V gene has CDR1 SEHNR and CDR2 FQNEAQ (reference sequence). CDR3: CASNPVGQGAIQYF. The CDR3 nucleotides are TGTGCCAGCAATCCAGTGGGACAGGGGGCCATCCAGTACTTC.